This T cell receptor beta chain originates from a study of T cell responses to AZD1222 COVID-19 vaccine. Study in general: The analysis combined second doses at about 4 or about 12 weeks.

The count of this clone is one. Its specificity is unknown. TCRdb's copy holds only in-frame clones and misses some; the assay was immunoSEQ multiplex PCR. This sample yields around 69,000 clones, of which 84% are seen a single time; around 7.8% belongs to the top ten. Study conclusions and caveats: A mostly white British donor set with more females was recruited, and clonal diversity was possibly underestimated. Repertoires were sampled only after the peak T cell response. Close to half of spike-specific TCRs reportedly recognize unmutated variant regions.

Trimming took off 4 bases at V and 4 bases at J, with 14 bases between the two ends. The CDR3 runs to 16 residues. CDR1 is MNHEY and CDR2 is SVGEGT in the germline V gene. This sequence joins TRBV6-2 or TRBV6-3 and TRBJ2-6; possibly TRBD2 for D (6 bases). The sequencing here drew on peripheral blood, taken on day 0 of AZD1222 vaccination. This receptor was taken from an adult in good health. CDR3 region: CASSSGDLPGANVLTF. CDR3 in DNA: TGTGCCAGCAGTTCCGGGGACTTACCGGGGGCCAACGTCCTGACTTTC.